The present TCR beta chain was sequenced within a study of cytomegalovirus exposure and HLA in healthy donors. 13 Jbeta primers and 60 Vbeta primers were used for the PCR. The protocol was immunoSEQ multiplex PCR, while the TCRdb copy is restricted to in-frame clones and leaves out a portion. This table holds 200,000 or so clones, 82% found once. Trimming cost V 1 base and J 7 bases, with 8 bases left between them. The germline gives CDR1 MGHRA, CDR2 YSYEKL. The CDR3 length is 13 residues. The chain joins TRBV4-1 to TRBJ1-5, with D hard to call. Material for sequencing was PBMCs. The sequence was obtained from a boy aged 2 to 9 in good health and CMV-seronegative. CDR3 coding DNA: TGCGCCAGCAGCCAAGTAGGCGGGCAGCCCCAGCATTTT. Translated: CASSQVGGQPQHF.